This TCR beta chain is drawn from a study of T-cell reconstitution after alpha-beta-depleted transplantation in children. CDR1 is GTSNPN, CDR2 SVGIG, per germline (reference sequence). V lost 2 bases and J 2 bases, leaving 7 bases between the germline ends. This CDR3 spans 13 amino acids. Unique molecular identifiers were incorporated during preparation of the TCRbeta library. TCRdb reprocessed the PCR reads via MiXCR and lists one record per CDR3 protein. The data show under 300,000 distinct CDR3 sequences, roughly 11% seen once. This clonotype was counted ten times or more. Source: peripheral blood, taken 180 days after TCRalphabeta/CD19-depleted stem cell transplant. The receptor was isolated from a male patient between 2 and 9 years old who had a stem cell transplant for chronic granulomatous disease, so the T cells may come from the graft donor. This chain connects TRBV30 to TRBJ1-5; D possibly corresponds to TRBD1 (5 bases). CDR3 nucleotides: TGTGCCTGGAGTAAAGGGGGCAATCAGCCCCAGCATTTT. Translating gives CAWSKGGNQPQHF.